This T cell receptor (beta chain) was found in a study of beta chain features in type 1 diabetes. TCRB transcripts that were expressed got sequenced, as all of the isolated RNA had been reverse transcribed. Generated by immunoSEQ multiplex PCR, the TCRdb table keeps only in-frame clones and is missing some. The sample carries 360,000 or so clones, around a fifth recorded once. Per the germline V gene, CDR1 is SGHRS and CDR2 is YFSETQ. With V trimmed by 4 bases and J by 0 bases, 4 bases remained unmatched. This CDR3 comprises 15 residues. The source is a woman aged 18-29 years in good health. Material for sequencing was naive CD4+ T cells from blood. J is TRBJ1-5 and V is TRBV5-1; 7 bases fit TRBD1. The CDR3 DNA follows: TGCGCCAGCAGCCCGGGGACAGTTAGCAATCAGCCCCAGCATTTT. It specifies CASSPGTVSNQPQHF.